The 25 T cell receptor beta chains in this list originate from one sample, sequenced in a study of blood T cell repertoires in COVID-19. Profiled with immunoSEQ multiplex PCR; TCRdb holds only in-frame clones, not every one. The sample yields approximately 210,000 clones, 70% to 90% seen once. Sequenced: peripheral blood. All receptors come from a middle-aged woman with acute or convalescent COVID-19.

The chain uses TRBV12-2 and TRBJ1-2. TRBV12-2 is classified as a pseudogene. The CDR3 totals 15 residues. The CDR3 here is CASRLKVDRGYGYTF. The CDR3 DNA reads TGTGCAAGTCGCTTAAAGGTCGACCGGGGCTATGGCTACACCTTC.

The chain's CDR3 is CASSRREGTNEKLFF. CDR3 coding DNA: TGTGCCAGCAGCCGCCGAGAGGGTACTAATGAAAAACTGTTTTTT. The J gene is TRBJ1-4, the V gene TRBV7-9, with D unclear. V lost 5 bases and J 2 bases, leaving 12 bases between the germline ends. This CDR3 region has 15 residues. Germline CDR1 SEHNR, CDR2 FQNEAQ (reference sequence). Drawing the rest from reference TRBV7-9 and TRBJ1-4, the complete variable domain is DTGVSQNPRHKITKRGQNVTFRCDPISEHNRLYWYRQTLGQGPEFLTYFQNEAQLEKSRLLSDRFSAERPKGSFSTLEIQRTEQGDSAMYLCASSRREGTNEKLFFGSGTQLSVL.

The chain has TRBV5-1 and TRBJ2-2; 7 bases fit TRBD2. With 2 bases clipped from V and 2 bases from J, the junction kept 3 bases outside the gene matches. CDR3 length equals 15 residues. Germline V gives CDR1 SGHRS, CDR2 YFSETQ. CDR3 protein: CASSLPGLNTGELFF. The CDR3 DNA is TGCGCCAGCAGCTTACCGGGACTAAACACCGGGGAGCTGTTTTTT.

The chain is built from TRBV18 and TRBJ2-5; D unresolved. Germline CDR1 reads KGHSH; CDR2 reads LQKENI. The CDR3 runs to 12 residues. Trimming took off 3 bases at V and 4 bases at J, with 6 bases between the two ends. CDR3 loop: CASSPRVETQYF. CDR3 nucleotides: TGTGCCAGCTCACCTCGTGTAGAGACCCAGTACTTC. Looking up the rest from reference TRBV18 and TRBJ2-5 gives the full variable domain: NAGVMQNPRHLVRRRGQEARLRCSPMKGHSHVYWYRQLPEEGLKFMVYLQKENIIDESGMPKERFSAEFPKEGPSILRIQQVVRGDSAAYFCASSPRVETQYFGPGTRLLVL.

V and J are TRBV19 and TRBJ1-4, with D possibly being TRBD1 (5 bases). CDR1 is LNHDA and CDR2 is SQIVND in the germline V gene (reference sequence). V was shortened by 3 bases and J by 4 bases, with 12 bases between the two germline ends. CDR3 length: 15 amino acids. For the CDR3, the DNA is TGTGCCAGTAGTATTTTTGGACAACTTAATGAAAAACTGTTTTTT. Translating it yields CASSIFGQLNEKLFF.

This chain uses TRBV5-4 with TRBJ2-5; 10 nucleotides line up with TRBD1. From germline, CDR1 is SGHNT and CDR2 YYREEE (reference sequence). CDR3 length: 16 residues. J gave up 5 bases and V 1 base, and 8 bases lay outside the gene matches. CDR3 protein: CASSLKGQGGIETQYF. The CDR3 bases are TGTGCCAGCAGCTTGAAAGGACAGGGGGGGATTGAGACCCAGTACTTC. Full variable domain (missing parts from reference TRBV5-4 and TRBJ2-5): ETGVTQSPTHLIKTRGQQVTLRCSSQSGHNTVSWYQQALGQGPQFIFQYYREEENGRGNFPPRFSGLQFPNYSSELNVNALELDDSALYLCASSLKGQGGIETQYFGPGTRLLVL.

The chain is built from TRBV5-1 and TRBJ1-2; no firm D call. Per the germline V gene, CDR1 is SGHRS and CDR2 is YFSETQ. This CDR3 contains 16 residues. The V end was cut by 4 bases, the J end by 8 bases, with 24 bases between. CDR3 nucleotide sequence: TGCGCCAGCAGCGGATATCGGACGGACCGGGGAGGCGGCTACACCTTC. It is translated as CASSGYRTDRGGGYTF.

About this clone: Other nucleotide sequences from this sample produce the same CDR3. This rearrangement joins TRBV2 to TRBJ1-5; maybe TRBD1 (5 bases). Trimming cost V 6 bases and J 0 bases, with 9 bases left between them. The CDR3 is 14 amino acids. Germline V lookup: CDR1 SNHLY, CDR2 FYNNEI. CDR3: CASRAGYSNQPQHF. The CDR3, as DNA: TGTGCCAGCAGAGCAGGGTATAGCAATCAGCCCCAGCATTTT.

This chain joins TRBV5-5 and TRBJ2-1; 15 nucleotides line up with TRBD2. The V gene end was trimmed by 4 bases and the J gene end by 4 bases; junction bases not matched to a gene: 6. Germline-derived CDR1 and CDR2 are SGHKS and YYEKEE (reference sequence). The CDR3 sequence is 17 residues long. The CDR3 sequence: CASSPTGTSGGYNEQFF. In DNA form, the CDR3 reads TGTGCCAGCAGCCCCACCGGGACTAGCGGGGGGTACAATGAGCAGTTCTTC.

The J gene is TRBJ1-4, the V gene TRBV19, with 7 bases aligning to TRBD1. The CDR3 totals 17 residues. The germline CDR1 and CDR2 sequences are LNHDA and SQIVND (reference sequence). The trim removed 6 bases at V and 6 bases at J, leaving 16 bases unmatched. CDR3 nucleotide sequence: TGTGCCAGTAGGCCGTCACAGGGGCTCTATCTTTATGAAAAACTGTTTTTT. It codes for CASRPSQGLYLYEKLFF.

This rearrangement joins TRBV9 to TRBJ1-2; 7 bases agree with TRBD1. Germline-derived CDR1 and CDR2 are SGDLS and YYNGEE. With 5 bases clipped from V and 4 bases from J, the junction kept 5 bases outside the gene matches. This CDR3 is built from 13 residues. The CDR3 DNA reads as TGTGCCAGCAGTTATCGACAGGGCTATGGCTACACCTTC. This translates into CASSYRQGYGYTF.

This chain links TRBV5-8 with TRBJ1-1, with 8 bases lining up with TRBD1. The CDR3 loop spans 16 amino acids. Germline CDR1 is SGHTS and CDR2 is YDEGEE. V was pared by 3 bases and J by 0 bases, with 7 bases of the junction left unmatched. The DNA of the CDR3 is TGTGCCAGCAGCTCGGGACAGGTCCTCATGAACACTGAAGCTTTCTTT. Its translation: CASSSGQVLMNTEAFF.

CDR3 sequence (DNA): TGTGCCAGCAGTTGGGGTAGGGGGTCAGTTAACTATGGCTACACCTTC. Amino acid sequence: CASSWGRGSVNYGYTF. The chain carries TRBV5-5 and TRBJ1-2; weak D call: TRBD1 (6 bases). Germline V CDR1 and CDR2: SGHKS, YYEKEE (reference sequence). Trimming took off 5 bases at V and 1 base at J, with 18 bases between the two ends. The CDR3 extends over 16 amino acids.

V is TRBV5-1 and J is TRBJ1-6, with a possible D match to TRBD1 (5 bases). In germline, CDR1 is SGHRS, CDR2 YFSETQ. CDR3 length equals 13 residues. Deletions cut 4 bases from V and 12 bases from J, with 14 bases between. DNA of the CDR3: TGCGCCAGCAGCGCCGCGTCCAGGGAACCCCTCCACTTT. Encoded protein: CASSAASREPLHF.

The CDR3 protein is CASSAGQGAVYGYTF. Here the CDR3 DNA reads TGCGCCAGCAGCGCCGGACAGGGGGCGGTCTATGGCTACACCTTC. The gene calls are TRBV5-1 and TRBJ1-2; 11 nucleotides match TRBD1. Germline trimming cut 4 bases from V and 4 bases from J; bases unmatched to any gene: 6. CDR1 SGHRS and CDR2 YFSETQ come from the germline V gene. The CDR3 consists of 15 residues.

The chain links TRBV5-8 to TRBJ1-2; a possible D gene is TRBD1 (5 bases). CDR1 SGHTS and CDR2 YDEGEE come from the germline V gene. V was trimmed by 5 bases and J by 4 bases, leaving 12 bases between them. This CDR3 is 13 amino acids long. The DNA of the CDR3 is TGTGCCAGCAGGGGCGGGGGGTCCTATGGCTACACCTTC. It is translated as CASRGGGSYGYTF.

The chain employs TRBV5-1 and TRBJ1-1, with 8 bases matching TRBD1. There are 14 residues in the CDR3. V shed 0 bases and J 7 bases; nucleotides not matched to a gene: 5. Germline V gene data show CDR1 as SGHRS and CDR2 as YFSETQ. Here the CDR3 reads CASSLGQGILEAFF. CDR3 nucleotides: TGCGCCAGCAGCTTGGGACAGGGGATCCTTGAAGCTTTCTTT.

The V and J genes are TRBV6-5 and TRBJ1-2, with TRBD1 as a possible D gene (5 bases). The length of the CDR3 is 14 residues. Germline V gene sequence: CDR1 MNHEY, CDR2 SVGAGI. Trimming removed 7 bases from V and 5 bases from J, with 17 bases in between. CDR3 DNA sequence: TGTGCCAGCATTAGCGGGGGGACCGAGTATGGCTACACCTTC. It specifies CASISGGTEYGYTF.

This clone has a single count. This chain uses TRBV7-8 with TRBJ2-1; 11 bases agree with TRBD2. J was trimmed by 8 bases and V by 4 bases; bases with no gene match: 13. The germline gives CDR1 SGHVS, CDR2 FQNEAQ. This CDR3 is 17 amino acids long. The CDR3 DNA reads as TGTGCCAGCAGCTCCCGTACACCGACTAGCGGGGTGCATGAGCAGTTCTTC. Residues: CASSSRTPTSGVHEQFF.

The chain employs TRBV20-1 and TRBJ2-7; 7 nucleotides line up with TRBD1. After removal of 3 bases from V and 2 bases from J, the junction contained 4 bases not matched to a gene. Per the germline V gene, CDR1 is DFQATT and CDR2 is SNEGSKA (reference sequence). The CDR3 covers 13 residues. CDR3 in DNA: TGCAGTGCTAGTTCCAGGGGGACCTACGAGCAGTACGTC. It codes for CSASSRGTYEQYV.

This clone was observed once. The chain joins TRBV10-3 to TRBJ1-2; D is uncertain. Per the germline V gene, CDR1 is ENHRY and CDR2 is SYGVKD. V was shortened by 5 bases and J by 3 bases, with 10 bases between the two germline ends. This CDR3 has 13 residues. Here the CDR3 DNA reads TGTGCCATCAGTCTAGACGGCGACTATGGCTACACCTTC. Translation: CAISLDGDYGYTF.

The rearrangement uses TRBV5-1 and TRBJ1-4, with D hard to call. In germline, CDR1 is SGHRS, CDR2 YFSETQ. CDR3 length equals 13 residues. V shed 5 bases and J shed 8 bases, with 13 bases lying between them. The CDR3 nucleotides read TGCGCCAGCAGTATATGGGCGGGGGAAAAACTGTTTTTT. Protein sequence: CASSIWAGEKLFF.

The chain couples TRBV6-5 to TRBJ1-1; D gene unclear. The germline CDR1 and CDR2 sequences are MNHEY and SVGAGI. Trimming took 5 bases from V and 4 from J, leaving 11 bases between them. The CDR3 is 13 amino acids. The CDR3 sequence: CASSLRPGTEAFF. The DNA of the CDR3 is TGTGCCAGCAGTCTCCGCCCGGGCACTGAAGCTTTCTTT.

This clone was found once. The rearrangement joins TRBV10-3 to TRBJ1-1; D remains ambiguous. Trimming cost V 5 bases and J 1 base, with 11 bases left between them. The CDR3 length is 14 residues. The V gene's germline CDR1 is ENHRY and CDR2 SYGVKD. CDR3 nucleotides: TGTGCCATCAGTCCCGGACTGCGGAACACTGAAGCTTTCTTT. It yields the protein CAISPGLRNTEAFF.

The chain uses TRBV5-1 and TRBJ1-5, with D perhaps matching TRBD1 (5 bases). The V end lost 0 bases, the J end lost 6 bases, and 10 bases lay between the germline ends. The CDR3 extends over 14 amino acids. Germline CDR1 SGHRS, CDR2 YFSETQ. The CDR3 loop is CASSLVVGGQPQHF. CDR3 bases: TGCGCCAGCAGCTTGGTAGTGGGGGGTCAGCCCCAGCATTTT.